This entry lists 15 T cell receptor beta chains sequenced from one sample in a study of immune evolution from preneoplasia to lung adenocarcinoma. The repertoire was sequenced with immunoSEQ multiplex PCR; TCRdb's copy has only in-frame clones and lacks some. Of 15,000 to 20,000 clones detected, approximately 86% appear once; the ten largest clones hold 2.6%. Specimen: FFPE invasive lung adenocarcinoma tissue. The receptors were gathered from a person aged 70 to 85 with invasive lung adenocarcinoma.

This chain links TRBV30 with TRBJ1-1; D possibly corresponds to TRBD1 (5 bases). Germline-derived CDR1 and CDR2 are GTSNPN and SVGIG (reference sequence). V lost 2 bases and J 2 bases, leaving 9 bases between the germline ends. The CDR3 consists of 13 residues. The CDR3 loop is CAWSRGLNTEAFF. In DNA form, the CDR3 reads TGTGCCTGGAGTCGGGGGTTAAACACTGAAGCTTTCTTT.

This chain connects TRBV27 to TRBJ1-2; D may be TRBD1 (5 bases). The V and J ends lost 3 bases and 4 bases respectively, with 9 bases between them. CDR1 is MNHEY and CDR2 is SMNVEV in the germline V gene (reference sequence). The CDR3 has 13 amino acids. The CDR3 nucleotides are TGTGCCAGCAGTTTGTTGAGGGGCTATGGCTACACCTTC. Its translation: CASSLLRGYGYTF.

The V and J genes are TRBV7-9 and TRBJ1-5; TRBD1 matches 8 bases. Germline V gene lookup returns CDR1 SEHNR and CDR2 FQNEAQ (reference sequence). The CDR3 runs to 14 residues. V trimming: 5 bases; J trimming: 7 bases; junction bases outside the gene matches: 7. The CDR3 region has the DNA TGTGCCAGCAGCCGGACAGGGAATGGCCAGCCCCAGCATTTT. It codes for CASSRTGNGQPQHF.

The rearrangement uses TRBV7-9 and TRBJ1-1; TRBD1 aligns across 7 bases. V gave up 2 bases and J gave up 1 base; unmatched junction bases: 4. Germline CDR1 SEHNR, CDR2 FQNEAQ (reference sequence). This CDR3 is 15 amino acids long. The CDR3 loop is CASSLQGGTNTEAFF. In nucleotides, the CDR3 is TGTGCCAGCAGCTTACAGGGGGGCACGAACACTGAAGCTTTCTTT.

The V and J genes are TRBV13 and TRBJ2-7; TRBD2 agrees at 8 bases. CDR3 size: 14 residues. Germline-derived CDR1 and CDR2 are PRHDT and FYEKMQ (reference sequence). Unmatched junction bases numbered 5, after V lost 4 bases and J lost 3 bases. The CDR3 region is CASSSSGRNYEQYF. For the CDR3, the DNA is TGTGCCAGCAGCTCCAGCGGGAGAAACTACGAGCAGTACTTC.

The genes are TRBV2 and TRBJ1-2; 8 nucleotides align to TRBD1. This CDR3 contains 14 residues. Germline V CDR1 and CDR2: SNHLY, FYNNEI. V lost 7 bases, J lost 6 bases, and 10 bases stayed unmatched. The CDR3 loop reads CASKPRTGTDGYTF. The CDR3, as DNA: TGTGCCAGCAAACCGAGGACAGGGACAGATGGCTACACCTTC.

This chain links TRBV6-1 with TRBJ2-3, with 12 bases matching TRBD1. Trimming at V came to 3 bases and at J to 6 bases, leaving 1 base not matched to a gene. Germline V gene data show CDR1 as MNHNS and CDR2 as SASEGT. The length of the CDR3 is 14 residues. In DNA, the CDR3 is TGTGCCAGCAGTGATGGGACAGGGGGCGATACGCAGTATTTT. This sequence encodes CASSDGTGGDTQYF.

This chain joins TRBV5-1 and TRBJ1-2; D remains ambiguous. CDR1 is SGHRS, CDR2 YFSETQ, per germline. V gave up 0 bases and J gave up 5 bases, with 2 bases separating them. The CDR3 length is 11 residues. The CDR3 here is CASSLGYGYTF. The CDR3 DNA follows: TGCGCCAGCAGCTTGGGGTATGGCTACACCTTC.

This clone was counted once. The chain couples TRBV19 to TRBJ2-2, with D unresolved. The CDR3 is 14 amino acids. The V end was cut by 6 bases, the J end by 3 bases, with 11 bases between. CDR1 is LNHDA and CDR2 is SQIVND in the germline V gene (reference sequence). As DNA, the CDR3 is TGTGCCAGTAGAACGGGTACGGACACCGGGGAGCTGTTTTTT. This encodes CASRTGTDTGELFF. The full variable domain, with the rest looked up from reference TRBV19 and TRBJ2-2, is DGGITQSPKYLFRKEGQNVTLSCEQNLNHDAMYWYRQDPGQGLRLIYYSQIVNDFQKGDIAEGYSVSREKKESFPLTVTSAQKNPTAFYLCASRTGTDTGELFFGEGSRLTVL.

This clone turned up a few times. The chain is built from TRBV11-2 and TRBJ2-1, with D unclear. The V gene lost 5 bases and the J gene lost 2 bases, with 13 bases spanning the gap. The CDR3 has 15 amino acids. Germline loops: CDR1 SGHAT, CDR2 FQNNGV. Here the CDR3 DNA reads TGTGCCAGCAGCCCATACCTACTGCCCTACAATGAGCAGTTCTTC. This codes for CASSPYLLPYNEQFF.

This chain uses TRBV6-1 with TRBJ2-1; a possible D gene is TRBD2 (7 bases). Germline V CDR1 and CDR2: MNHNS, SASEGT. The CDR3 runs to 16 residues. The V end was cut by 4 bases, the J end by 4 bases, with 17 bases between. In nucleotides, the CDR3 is TGTGCCAGCAGTGGTTTGGAGGGGGGGGGTTACAATGAGCAGTTCTTC. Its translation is CASSGLEGGGYNEQFF.

The chain's CDR3 is CASSLGTNEQFF. CDR3 coding DNA: TGTGCCAGCAGCTTAGGGACGAATGAGCAGTTCTTC. The chain combines TRBV11-2 with TRBJ2-1; D is uncertain. Trimming removed 1 base from V and 7 bases from J, with 5 bases in between. Germline V gene sequence: CDR1 SGHAT, CDR2 FQNNGV. The length of the CDR3 is 12 residues. The full variable domain, its missing parts supplied by reference TRBV11-2 and TRBJ2-1, is EAGVAQSPRYKIIEKRQSVAFWCNPISGHATLYWYQQILGQGPKLLIQFQNNGVVDDSQLPKDRFSAERLKGVDSTLKIQPAKLEDSAVYLCASSLGTNEQFFGPGTRLTVL.

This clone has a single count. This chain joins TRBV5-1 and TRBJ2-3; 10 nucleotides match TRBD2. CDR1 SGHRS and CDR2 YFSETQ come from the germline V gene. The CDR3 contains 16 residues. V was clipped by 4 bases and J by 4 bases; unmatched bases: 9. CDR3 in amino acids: CASSPRAAGGADTQYF. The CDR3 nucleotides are TGCGCCAGCAGCCCGCGCGCAGCGGGGGGGGCAGATACGCAGTATTTT. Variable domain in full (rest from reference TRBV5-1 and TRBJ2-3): KAGVTQTPRYLIKTRGQQVTLSCSPISGHRSVSWYQQTPGQGLQFLFEYFSETQRNKGNFPGRFSGRQFSNSRSEMNVSTLELGDSALYLCASSPRAAGGADTQYFGPGTRLTVL.

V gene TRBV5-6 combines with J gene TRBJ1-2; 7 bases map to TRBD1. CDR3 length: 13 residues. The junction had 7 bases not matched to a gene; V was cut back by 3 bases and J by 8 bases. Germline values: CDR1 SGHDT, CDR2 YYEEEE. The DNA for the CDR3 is TGTGCCAGCAGCTCGCAGGGGGGCCTGGGCTACACCTTC. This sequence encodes CASSSQGGLGYTF.

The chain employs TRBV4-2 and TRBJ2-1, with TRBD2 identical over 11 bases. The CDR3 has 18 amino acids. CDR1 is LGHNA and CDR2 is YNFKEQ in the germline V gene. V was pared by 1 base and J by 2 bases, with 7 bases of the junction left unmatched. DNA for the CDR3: TGTGCCAGCAGCCAAGTGATTAGCGGGGGGGCCGCCTACAATGAGCAGTTCTTC. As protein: CASSQVISGGAAYNEQFF.